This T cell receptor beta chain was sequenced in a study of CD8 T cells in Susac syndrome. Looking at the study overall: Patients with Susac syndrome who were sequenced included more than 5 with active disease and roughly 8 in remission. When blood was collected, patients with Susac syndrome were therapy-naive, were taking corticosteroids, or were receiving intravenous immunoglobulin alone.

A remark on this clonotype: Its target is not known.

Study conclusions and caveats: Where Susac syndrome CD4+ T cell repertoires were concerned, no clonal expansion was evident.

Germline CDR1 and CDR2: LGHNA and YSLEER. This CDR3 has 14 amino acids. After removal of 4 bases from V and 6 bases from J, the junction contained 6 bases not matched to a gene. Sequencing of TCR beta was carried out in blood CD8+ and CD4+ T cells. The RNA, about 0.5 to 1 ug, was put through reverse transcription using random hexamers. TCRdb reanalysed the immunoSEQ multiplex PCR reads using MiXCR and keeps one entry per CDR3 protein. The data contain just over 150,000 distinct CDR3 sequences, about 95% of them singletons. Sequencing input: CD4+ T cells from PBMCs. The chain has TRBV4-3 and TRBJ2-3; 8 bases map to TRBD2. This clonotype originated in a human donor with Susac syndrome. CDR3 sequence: CASSRTGGRDTQYF. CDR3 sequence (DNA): TGCGCCAGCAGCCGGACGGGGGGGCGGGATACGCAGTATTTT.